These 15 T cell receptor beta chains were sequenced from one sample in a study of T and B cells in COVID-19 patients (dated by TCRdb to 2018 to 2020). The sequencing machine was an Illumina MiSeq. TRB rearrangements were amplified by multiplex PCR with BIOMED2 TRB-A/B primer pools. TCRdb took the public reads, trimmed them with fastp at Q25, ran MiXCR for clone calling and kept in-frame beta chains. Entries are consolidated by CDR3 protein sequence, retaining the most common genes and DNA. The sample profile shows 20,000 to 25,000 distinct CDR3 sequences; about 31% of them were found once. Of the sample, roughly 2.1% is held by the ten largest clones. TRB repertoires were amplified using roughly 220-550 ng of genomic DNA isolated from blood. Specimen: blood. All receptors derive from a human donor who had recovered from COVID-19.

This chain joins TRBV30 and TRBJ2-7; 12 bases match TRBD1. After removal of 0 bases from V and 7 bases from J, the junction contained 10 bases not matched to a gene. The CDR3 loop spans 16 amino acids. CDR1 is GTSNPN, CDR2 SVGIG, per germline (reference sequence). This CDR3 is CAWSVVGTGGGGEQYF. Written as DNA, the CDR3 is TGTGCCTGGAGTGTAGTTGGGACAGGGGGCGGGGGGGAGCAGTACTTC.

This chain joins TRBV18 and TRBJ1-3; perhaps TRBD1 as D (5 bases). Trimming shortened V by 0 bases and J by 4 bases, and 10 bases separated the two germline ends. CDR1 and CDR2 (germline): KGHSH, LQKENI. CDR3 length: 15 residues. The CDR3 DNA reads TGTGCCAGCTCACCACCTCCAGGGAACGGAAACACCATATATTTT. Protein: CASSPPPGNGNTIYF.

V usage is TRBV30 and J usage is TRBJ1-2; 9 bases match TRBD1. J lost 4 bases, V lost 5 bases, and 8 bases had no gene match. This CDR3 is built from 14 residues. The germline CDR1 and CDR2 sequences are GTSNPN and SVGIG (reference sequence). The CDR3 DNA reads TGTGCCTGGGGTGGGGACAGGGACTTCTATGGCTACACCTTC. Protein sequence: CAWGGDRDFYGYTF.

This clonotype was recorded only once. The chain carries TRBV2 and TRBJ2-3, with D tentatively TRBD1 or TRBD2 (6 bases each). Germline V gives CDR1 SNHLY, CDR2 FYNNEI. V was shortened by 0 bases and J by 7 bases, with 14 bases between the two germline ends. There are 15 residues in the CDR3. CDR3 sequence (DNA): TGTGCCAGCAGTGAAGCAGGTGGAGGGGGGTATACGCAGTATTTT. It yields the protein CASSEAGGGGYTQYF.

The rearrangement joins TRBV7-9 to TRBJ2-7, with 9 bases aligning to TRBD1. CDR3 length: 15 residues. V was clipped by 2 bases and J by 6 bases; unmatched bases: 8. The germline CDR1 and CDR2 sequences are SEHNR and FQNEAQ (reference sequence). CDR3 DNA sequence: TGTGCCAGCAGCTTAATGGGACAGGGCCTCTCCGAGCAGTACTTC. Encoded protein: CASSLMGQGLSEQYF.

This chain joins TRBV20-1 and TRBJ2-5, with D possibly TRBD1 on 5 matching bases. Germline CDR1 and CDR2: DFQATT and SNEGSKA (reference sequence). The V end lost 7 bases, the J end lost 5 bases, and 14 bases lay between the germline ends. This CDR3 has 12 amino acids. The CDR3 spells CSGRQGLETQYF. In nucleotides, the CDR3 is TGCAGTGGAAGGCAGGGTCTGGAGACCCAGTACTTC.

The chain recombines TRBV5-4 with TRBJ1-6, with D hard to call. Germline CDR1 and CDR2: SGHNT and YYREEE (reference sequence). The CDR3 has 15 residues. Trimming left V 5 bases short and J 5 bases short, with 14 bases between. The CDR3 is CASSPDPGHNSPLHF. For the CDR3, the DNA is TGTGCCAGCAGTCCCGATCCGGGTCATAATTCACCCCTCCACTTT.

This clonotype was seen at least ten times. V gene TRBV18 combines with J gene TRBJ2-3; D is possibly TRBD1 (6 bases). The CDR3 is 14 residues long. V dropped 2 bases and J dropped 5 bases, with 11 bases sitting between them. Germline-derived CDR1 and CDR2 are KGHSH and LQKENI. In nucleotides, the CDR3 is TGTGCCAGCTCACCAGTTACAGGGATAGATACGCAGTATTTT. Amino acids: CASSPVTGIDTQYF. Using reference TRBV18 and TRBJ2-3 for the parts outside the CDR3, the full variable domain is NAGVMQNPRHLVRRRGQEARLRCSPMKGHSHVYWYRQLPEEGLKFMVYLQKENIIDESGMPKERFSAEFPKEGPSILRIQQVVRGDSAAYFCASSPVTGIDTQYFGPGTRLTVL.

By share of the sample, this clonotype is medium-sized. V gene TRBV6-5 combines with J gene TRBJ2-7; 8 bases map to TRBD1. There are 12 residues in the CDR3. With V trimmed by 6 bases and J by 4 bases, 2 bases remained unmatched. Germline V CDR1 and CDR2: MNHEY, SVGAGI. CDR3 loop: CASSRQGYEQYF. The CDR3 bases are TGTGCCAGCAGCCGACAGGGGTACGAGCAGTACTTC.

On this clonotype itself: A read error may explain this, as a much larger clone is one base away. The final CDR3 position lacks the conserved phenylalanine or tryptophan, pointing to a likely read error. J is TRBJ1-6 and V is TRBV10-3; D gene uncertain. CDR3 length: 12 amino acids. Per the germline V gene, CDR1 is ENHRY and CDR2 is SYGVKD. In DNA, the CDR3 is TGTGCCAGCAGTTGGACGAATTCACCCCTCCACTAT. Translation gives CASSWTNSPLHY.

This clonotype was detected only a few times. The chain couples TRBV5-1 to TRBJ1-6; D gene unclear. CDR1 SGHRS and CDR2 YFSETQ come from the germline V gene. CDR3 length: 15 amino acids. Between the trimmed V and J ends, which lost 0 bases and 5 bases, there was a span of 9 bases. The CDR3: CASSLGNSHNSPLHF. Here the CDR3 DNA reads TGCGCCAGCAGCTTGGGTAACAGCCATAATTCACCCCTCCACTTT.

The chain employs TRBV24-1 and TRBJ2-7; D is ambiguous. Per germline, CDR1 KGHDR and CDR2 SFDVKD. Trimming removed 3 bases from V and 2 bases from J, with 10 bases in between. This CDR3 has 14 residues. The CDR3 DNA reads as TGTGCCACCAGTGATCCTATGGCCCCCTACGAGCAGTACTTC. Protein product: CATSDPMAPYEQYF.

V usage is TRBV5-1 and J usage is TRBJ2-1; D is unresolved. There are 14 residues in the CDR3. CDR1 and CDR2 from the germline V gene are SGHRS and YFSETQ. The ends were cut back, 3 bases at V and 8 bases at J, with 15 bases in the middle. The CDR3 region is CASSSGQSKDEQFF. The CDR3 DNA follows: TGCGCCAGCAGCTCGGGTCAGTCTAAGGATGAGCAGTTCTTC.

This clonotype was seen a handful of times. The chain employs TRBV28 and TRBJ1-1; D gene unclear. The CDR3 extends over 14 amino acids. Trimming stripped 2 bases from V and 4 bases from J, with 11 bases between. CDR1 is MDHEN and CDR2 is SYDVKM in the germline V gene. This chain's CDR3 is CASSLSWLGTEAFF. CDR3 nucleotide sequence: TGTGCCAGCAGTTTAAGCTGGTTGGGCACTGAAGCTTTCTTT.

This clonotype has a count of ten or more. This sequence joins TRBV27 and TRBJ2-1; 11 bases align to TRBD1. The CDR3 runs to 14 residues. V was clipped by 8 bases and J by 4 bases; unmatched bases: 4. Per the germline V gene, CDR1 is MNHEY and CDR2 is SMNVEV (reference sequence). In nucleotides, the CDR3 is TGTGCCAGCCTCCGGGACAGGGGGTACAATGAGCAGTTCTTC. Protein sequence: CASLRDRGYNEQFF.